Listed here is a single TCR beta chain. There is no known antigen for this receptor. Per-base quality was not reported, and no clone a single base away is much larger than it. This specimen comes from a study of blood T cells in healthy people across ages (dated by TCRdb to between 2015 and 2017). Turning to the overall study: Template switching captured roughly one uniquely barcoded TCR beta cDNA molecule per two T cells in model experiments. The donors were split into four age groups: young (average about 15 years), middle-aged (over 35), aged (about 56) and long-lived (over 80). For two donors (one aged 18 to 29 and one aged 80 or older), the study analyzed two additional independent replicas of 1 million unique cDNA reads from the same blood draw. Using deep sequencing normalized with unique cDNA molecular identifiers, the study measured how TCR beta repertoire diversity changes with age.

Reading the germline V gene gives CDR1 SGHTA and CDR2 FQGNSA. The CDR3, cysteine through phenylalanine, is 15 amino acids long. Left in the record is the CDR3 DNA by itself, 45 bases read in frame from the first base. The junction carries 16 bases between V and J, which are trimmed by 5 bases and 2 bases respectively. On the study overall, not on this receptor specifically: Estimates of total diversity from one million sequenced T cells were regarded as lower bounds and underestimates. Because profiling used bulk unsorted PBMCs, naive and antigen-experienced compartments could not be compared conclusively. Observed TCR beta diversity per million T cells fell roughly linearly with age, and a significant reduction was already apparent by age roughly 41. Because the CMV infection status of the donors was unknown, age-related changes in expanded clonotypes may potentially have been confounded. Observed TCR beta diversity correlated strongly with the percentage of naive T cells measured by flow cytometry. Compared with the aged group, the long-lived group had more naive CD4+ T cells, fewer expanded clones and increased TCR diversity, suggesting age selection.

Preparation of the library involved 5' RACE. The listed sequencing device is Illumina HiSeq 2500. The second PCR ran for roughly 6 to 11 cycles and used a J-beta primer mix along with a sample-barcoded 5' primer. Each TCR beta cDNA molecule received a unique molecular identifier from a template-switch 5' adaptor carrying 12 random nucleotides. At least 2.5 million CDR3-containing paired-end reads were obtained from each sample. First-strand cDNA synthesis was performed from all RNA using the Mint cDNA synthesis kit, with priming by a TRBC-specific oligonucleotide. After uracil-DNA glycosylase treatment, a first 18-cycle PCR used universal primers M1SS and BC2_uni_R on all cDNA. The authors' analysis ran thus. Each sample was normalized by randomly selecting 1 million high-quality reads, each carrying a distinct molecular identifier. Reads sharing molecular identifiers were discarded rather than binned into consensus sequences. MiTCR, run with a Q25 quality threshold and the strictest error-elimination algorithm, handled CDR3 identification, clonotype clustering and error correction. Lower-bound total TCR beta diversity was estimated with a nonparametric unseen species model using Euler transformation. Using fastp at Q25 and MiXCR, TCRdb reprocessed the public reads and kept productive beta chains. Identical CDR3 protein sequences are pooled into one entry, listed with their most common genes and DNA. In this record, the V and J calls reflect TCRdb's handling and not the investigators' own analysis. This sample lists approximately 780,000 distinct CDR3 sequences; 20% to 30% were detected once. The leading ten clones occupy about 3% of the sample.

The donors were 40 or so Caucasian individuals from Russia, aged roughly 6 to 100 years, who were systemically healthy. Each donor gave about 9.2 milliliters of peripheral blood, drawn into EDTA-treated Vacutainer tubes. Ficoll-Paque density-gradient centrifugation was used to isolate PBMCs, with at least 6.5 million per sample. Trizol reagent was used to extract total RNA from the PBMCs, yielding at least 6 micrograms per sample. For every donor, an aliquot of PBMCs went through flow cytometry to measure the percentages of naive CD45RAhigh/CD27high T cells. These same records also appear under a second study, on T cells of mothers and their children. The second source states: Donors were nine systemically healthy Caucasian individuals: three mothers and their six children. cDNA synthesis used all of the extracted RNA, with around 1.4 ug of RNA in each 15 ul reaction. In the second PCR, the M1S primer added sample barcodes and 2-4 random nucleotides. Over 8.5 million TCR beta CDR3 reads came from each mother, compared with roughly 2.8 million reads from each child. TCR recombination output is similarly shaped by thymic selection in related and unrelated pairs, with a minor effect exerted by inherited differences. Normalized repertoire overlap in related mother-child pairs was always slightly higher than in unrelated mother-child pairs, but the difference was never significant. No persistent microchimeric T cell clones were detected, at a sensitivity of 90 to 100 clones per million clonotypes. To look for features that set related mother-child pairs apart from unrelated individuals, the researchers ran deep NGS to compare the TCR beta repertoires of mothers and children. On average, the children were roughly 11 +/- 4 years old, while the mothers were about 38 +/- 4 years old. Libraries were sequenced on Illumina HiSeq 2000 with 100+100 nt paired-end reads after adapter ligation with NEBNext reagents. To prevent cross-contamination, the mother and child libraries were prepared a month apart and were sequenced in separate runs. Between roughly 500,000 and 2,300,000 distinct TCR beta clonotypes were identified per donor. Naive TCR beta clonotypes were estimated from low-frequency clonotypes matched to each donor's FACS-determined naive share, without sorting.

The receptor was derived from a boy younger than 18 in good health. Sequencing used blood. The rearrangement combines TRBV7-2 with TRBJ2-7; no D gene call is confident. The CDR3 here reads CASSVRASPPYEQYF. The nucleotide sequence reads TGTGCCAGCAGCGTACGGGCTTCCCCGCCCTACGAGCAGTACTTC.